The clone carrying this T cell receptor beta chain has more than one count but fewer than ten. Trimming cost V 6 bases and J 1 base; bases outside gene matches: 7. CDR1 and CDR2 (germline): DFQATT, SNEGSKA (reference sequence). The CDR3 is 14 amino acids. TCRdb re-called the 5' RACE reads through MiXCR, storing one row per CDR3 protein. The sample lists tens of thousands of distinct CDR3 sequences; about 19% were seen once. These data belong to a study of early T cells in non-severe SARS-CoV-2 infection. This specimen was whole blood, taken at baseline. The chain recombines TRBV20-1 with TRBJ2-5; 8 bases match TRBD2. The sequence came from an adult who was a healthcare worker with PCR-confirmed SARS-CoV-2 infection or an uninfected control (not recorded which). The CDR3, as DNA: TGCAGTGCCCAAAGCGGGGGAACCCAAGAGACCCAGTACTTC. Translation: CSAQSGGTQETQYF.